One sample yielded the 25 T cell receptor beta chains listed below, sequenced in a study of T cell responses to AZD1222 COVID-19 vaccine. TCRdb's table, derived via immunoSEQ multiplex PCR, lists solely in-frame clones and lacks some. The repertoire holds tens of thousands of clones, with over 80% as singletons. Source: peripheral blood, taken 28 days after the second AZD1222 dose. The receptors were sampled from an adult who received the AZD1222 COVID-19 vaccine.

The rearrangement uses TRBV12-5 and TRBJ2-5; D might be TRBD1 (8 bases). Trimming removed 5 bases at V and 3 bases at J, with 19 bases between. Germline V gene lookup returns CDR1 LGHNT and CDR2 FRNRAP. The CDR3 is 16 amino acids. CDR3 sequence (DNA): TGTGCTAGTGGTACCTCCGGACAGGGAGGGAAAGAGACCCAGTACTTC. It encodes CASGTSGQGGKETQYF.

The rearrangement joins TRBV5-6 to TRBJ1-1; D may be TRBD1 (5 bases). The CDR3 contains 13 residues. The germline V and J ends were trimmed by 5 bases and 1 base, with 9 bases remaining between them. The germline V gene encodes CDR1 SGHDT and CDR2 YYEEEE. In DNA form, the CDR3 reads TGTGCCAGCAGGTCAAGGGGGAACACTGAAGCTTTCTTT. Translated, it gives CASRSRGNTEAFF.

The rearrangement uses TRBV2 and TRBJ1-1; D is ambiguous. V was shortened by 7 bases and J by 1 base, with 4 bases between the two germline ends. The CDR3 runs to 11 residues. The germline CDR1 and CDR2 sequences are SNHLY and FYNNEI. Here the CDR3 DNA reads TGTGCCAGCACTCCGAACACTGAAGCTTTCTTT. The encoded protein is CASTPNTEAFF.

CDR3 region: CASSFRTGGAVTEAFF. CDR3 nucleotides: TGTGCCAGCAGCTTCCGGACAGGGGGCGCGGTCACTGAAGCTTTCTTT. This chain joins TRBV7-9 and TRBJ1-1, with TRBD1 identical over 11 bases. V lost 3 bases and J lost 4; bases outside the gene matches: 7. The germline V gene has CDR1 SEHNR and CDR2 FQNEAQ (reference sequence). This CDR3 has 16 residues.

V is TRBV6-1 and J is TRBJ1-2; D not certain. This CDR3 has 13 residues. V was trimmed by 2 bases and J by 2 bases, leaving 6 bases between them. CDR1 is MNHNS, CDR2 SASEGT, per germline. The CDR3 nucleotides are TGTGCCAGCAGTGAAACACCAAACTATGGCTACACCTTC. Translating it yields CASSETPNYGYTF.

This chain uses TRBV7-8 with TRBJ1-4; D may be TRBD1 (5 bases). This CDR3 contains 14 residues. Germline V CDR1 and CDR2: SGHVS, FQNEAQ. V lost 3 bases and J 2 bases, leaving 7 bases between the germline ends. The CDR3 DNA follows: TGTGCCAGCAGCTTGGGGGGGACTAATGAAAAACTGTTTTTT. Protein sequence: CASSLGGTNEKLFF.

The chain employs TRBV27 and TRBJ1-4, with D possibly matching TRBD1 (6 bases). This CDR3 spans 15 amino acids. CDR1 and CDR2 (germline): MNHEY, SMNVEV (reference sequence). V was pared by 5 bases and J by 1 base, with 11 bases between. DNA for the CDR3: TGTGCCAGCAGTATCGCACAGGGAACTAATGAAAAACTGTTTTTT. The encoded protein is CASSIAQGTNEKLFF.

J is TRBJ1-2 and V is TRBV6-5; no clear D gene. Germline CDR1 MNHEY, CDR2 SVGAGI. Trimming left V 6 bases short and J 4 bases short, with 18 bases between. There are 15 residues in the CDR3. The CDR3 nucleotides are TGTGCCAGCAGCCAAGAGGGAACCTGGGGCTATGGCTACACCTTC. Its protein product is CASSQEGTWGYGYTF.

The rearrangement joins TRBV13 to TRBJ2-7, with 8 bases matching TRBD2. The CDR3 is 14 amino acids. V was pared by 0 bases and J by 2 bases, with 0 bases of the junction left unmatched. Germline V lookup: CDR1 PRHDT, CDR2 FYEKMQ (reference sequence). Here the CDR3 reads CASSLGGLAYEQYF. The CDR3 region has the DNA TGTGCCAGCAGCTTAGGGGGACTAGCCTACGAGCAGTACTTC.

This clone is labeled as medium-sized (0.01 to 0.1%). Mismatch with germline at one junction end may stem from a read error. The chain combines TRBV29-1 with TRBJ2-5, with a possible D match to TRBD1 (5 bases). This CDR3 region has 12 residues. Germline assignment: CDR1 SQVTM and CDR2 ANQGSEA. CDR3: CSVEGVAETQYF. The CDR3 DNA follows: TGCAGCGTGGAAGGGGTAGCCGAGACCCAGTACTTC.

This sequence joins TRBV12-3 or TRBV12-4 and TRBJ1-3; no reliable D call. CDR3 length: 13 residues. V lost 6 bases and J 0 bases, leaving 6 bases between the germline ends. The CDR3 DNA reads as TGTGCCAGCAGGCCAAGCTCTGGAAACACCATATATTTT. Amino acids: CASRPSSGNTIYF.

The chain has TRBV2 and TRBJ2-7, with no clear D. V was cut by 10 bases and J by 2 bases, with 15 bases left in between. The CDR3 runs 13 residues. The germline V gene has CDR1 SNHLY and CDR2 FYNNEI. DNA for the CDR3: TGTGCCATGCGGTTAATACCCACCTACGAGCAGTACTTC. It codes for CAMRLIPTYEQYF.

The chain carries TRBV10-2 and TRBJ2-6; D unclear. The V gene lost 7 bases and the J gene lost 0 bases, with 7 bases spanning the gap. Germline V gives CDR1 WSHSY, CDR2 SAAADI. The CDR3 loop spans 14 amino acids. The CDR3 loop reads CASTVDSGANVLTF. DNA of the CDR3: TGCGCCAGCACAGTGGACTCTGGGGCCAACGTCCTGACTTTC.

The chain couples TRBV4-2 to TRBJ2-1; a possible D gene is TRBD1 (6 bases). V dropped 3 bases and J dropped 1 base, with 10 bases sitting between them. Looked up from germline, CDR1 is LGHNA and CDR2 is YNFKEQ. The CDR3 sequence is 15 residues long. CDR3 DNA sequence: TGTGCCAGCAGCCACCCGGACAGATCCTACAATGAGCAGTTCTTC. This encodes CASSHPDRSYNEQFF.

Notes on this clone: The same CDR3 arises from other DNA sequences in this sample as well. This sequence joins TRBV29-1 and TRBJ1-1; no definite D call. The CDR3 is 11 amino acids. Germline V gives CDR1 SQVTM, CDR2 ANQGSEA. Trimming removed 3 bases at V and 1 base at J, with 3 bases between. In DNA, the CDR3 is TGCAGCGTTGACAGGAACACTGAAGCTTTCTTT. Translated, it gives CSVDRNTEAFF.

V is TRBV25-1 and J is TRBJ2-1; TRBD1 is a possible D gene (6 bases). Germline V gene data show CDR1 as MGHDK and CDR2 as SYGVNS. V lost 6 bases, J lost 4 bases, and 16 bases lay in between. The CDR3 extends over 15 amino acids. CDR3 nucleotides: TGTGCCAGCAGCGCACAGGGAATGAGGTACAATGAGCAGTTCTTC. It translates to CASSAQGMRYNEQFF.

CDR3 coding DNA: TGTGCCAGCAGCCAAGGGGGCGCCTCGTTTGGGCAGTACTTC. Residues: CASSQGGASFGQYF. The V gene is TRBV3-1 (or the pseudogene TRBV3-2), the J gene TRBJ2-7, with a weak D call TRBD1 (5 bases). V was trimmed by 1 base and J by 9 bases, leaving 16 bases between them. This CDR3 contains 14 residues. CDR1 and CDR2 (germline): LGHDT, YNNKEL (reference sequence).

CDR3 protein: CAISESRKGADTQYF. The CDR3 nucleotides read TGTGCCATCAGTGAGTCGCGTAAGGGGGCGGATACGCAGTATTTT. The chain employs TRBV10-3 and TRBJ2-3; 7 bases match TRBD1. The CDR3 runs to 15 residues. Germline V CDR1 and CDR2: ENHRY, SYGVKD. Trimming removed 0 bases from V and 6 bases from J; junction bases left unmatched: 6.

This clone showed up just once. The chain is built from TRBV4-2 and TRBJ1-4; TRBD1 aligns across 10 bases. The CDR3 spans 14 residues. CDR1 and CDR2 from the germline V gene are LGHNA and YNFKEQ. With 3 bases clipped from V and 8 bases from J, the junction kept 3 bases outside the gene matches. The CDR3 is CASSQTGQGEKLFF. CDR3 coding DNA: TGTGCCAGCAGCCAGACGGGACAGGGGGAAAAACTGTTTTTT.

The genes are TRBV19 and TRBJ1-1; D ambiguous. The germline V and J ends were trimmed by 3 bases and 0 bases, with 11 bases remaining between them. Per the germline V gene, CDR1 is LNHDA and CDR2 is SQIVND (reference sequence). The CDR3 totals 15 residues. The CDR3 DNA reads as TGTGCCAGTAGTATCACCCGGCCCCTGAACACTGAAGCTTTCTTT. Amino acid sequence: CASSITRPLNTEAFF.

This chain joins TRBV27 and TRBJ2-7, with 12 positions matching TRBD2. The germline CDR1 and CDR2 sequences are MNHEY and SMNVEV (reference sequence). The junction had 15 bases not matched to a gene; V was cut back by 5 bases and J by 7 bases. The CDR3 sequence is 17 residues long. DNA of the CDR3: TGTGCCAGCAGTCTAACCGAGCCGGGACTAGCGGGTAAAGAGCAGTACTTC. Its translation is CASSLTEPGLAGKEQYF.

This clone showed up just once. CDR3 sequence (DNA): TGCAGCGTTGAGACGGCTGGCAATCAGCCCCAGCATTTT. Protein sequence: CSVETAGNQPQHF. This chain links TRBV29-1 with TRBJ1-5; D ambiguous. This CDR3 region has 13 residues. Germline V gene data show CDR1 as SQVTM and CDR2 as ANQGSEA. The V end was cut by 3 bases, the J end by 2 bases, with 8 bases between.

The chain joins TRBV9 to TRBJ1-3, with D possibly TRBD1 on 5 matching bases. Trimming stripped 4 bases from V and 1 base from J, with 9 bases between. CDR1 and CDR2 from the germline V gene are SGDLS and YYNGEE. CDR3 length equals 14 residues. CDR3 nucleotides: TGTGCCAGCAGCAAGACAGATTCTGGAAACACCATATATTTT. Its translation: CASSKTDSGNTIYF.

The chain uses TRBV27 and TRBJ2-5, with D maybe TRBD1 (5 bases). Germline CDR1 is MNHEY and CDR2 is SMNVEV (reference sequence). The CDR3 totals 14 residues. Trimming shortened V by 7 bases and J by 5 bases, and 17 bases separated the two germline ends. The chain's CDR3 is CASNRRPGVETQYF. Written as DNA, the CDR3 is TGTGCCAGCAACAGGCGCCCGGGTGTGGAGACCCAGTACTTC.

Here the CDR3 reads CASSIQGGGYGYTF. Here the CDR3 DNA reads TGTGCCAGCAGCATCCAGGGTGGTGGCTATGGCTACACCTTC. This rearrangement joins TRBV28 to TRBJ1-2, with D maybe TRBD1 (5 bases). The CDR3 extends over 14 amino acids. Germline CDR1 reads MDHEN; CDR2 reads SYDVKM. Trimming took off 6 bases at V and 4 bases at J, with 15 bases between the two ends.